This T cell receptor (beta chain) was captured by sequencing in a study of blood T cells in healthy people across ages. Findings of the study overall: Lack of knowledge of donor CMV status possibly confounded expanded clonotype changes.

Then a second PCR, running roughly 7 to 11 cycles, was carried out with a sample-barcoded 5' primer and a J-beta primer mix. TCRdb reanalysed the 5' RACE reads using MiXCR and keeps one entry per CDR3 protein. There are approximately 780,000 distinct CDR3 sequences in the sample; under 30% occur only once, and 2.5% to 3.5% lies in the top ten. V dropped 9 bases and J dropped 6 bases, with 22 bases sitting between them. The germline V gene encodes CDR1 SGHKS and CDR2 YYEKEE (reference sequence). The CDR3 runs 15 residues. As concerns this clonotype: Its antigen is unidentified.

This same sample was also part of a study on T cells of mothers and their children. In that study: Three healthy Caucasian mothers served as donors, and their six children did as well. Extraction yielded RNA that went, in full, into cDNA synthesis at around 1.6 ug per 15 ul. Slightly higher overlap, not significant, was seen in related mother-child pairs than in unrelated pairs.

The sequenced sample was blood. The rearrangement links TRBV5-5 to TRBJ2-4; tentatively, D is TRBD1 or TRBD2 (6 bases each). This sequence originates from a boy between 5 and 17 years old in good health. The CDR3 nucleotides read TGTGCCATGAAGGGGGGCAGCCAGGGAGTAAACATTCAGTACTTC. Its protein is CAMKGGSQGVNIQYF.